The 20 T cell receptor beta chains below were found in one sample sequenced in a study of cytomegalovirus exposure and HLA in healthy donors. Primers: 60 Vbeta forward and 13 Jbeta reverse. Data came from immunoSEQ multiplex PCR; TCRdb stores just in-frame clones and leaves some out. The repertoire consists of 150,000 to 200,000 clones, with around 65% occurring once and the leading ten covering about 2.5%. Sequenced: PBMCs. The receptors stem from a woman between 40 and 55 years old in good health and CMV-seropositive.

This clone was observed a single time. This chain links TRBV18 with TRBJ1-1; TRBD1 matches at 9 bases. Per the germline V gene, CDR1 is KGHSH and CDR2 is LQKENI. This CDR3 is 14 amino acids long. J gave up 7 bases and V 3 bases, and 6 bases lay outside the gene matches. The CDR3 here is CASSPDRGFVEAFF. DNA for the CDR3: TGTGCCAGCTCACCCGACAGGGGGTTTGTTGAAGCTTTCTTT.

The rearrangement links TRBV6-5 to TRBJ2-2; D is possibly TRBD1 (5 bases). Per germline, CDR1 MNHEY and CDR2 SVGAGI. Trimming cost V 4 bases and J 4 bases, with 10 bases left between them. The CDR3 is 14 amino acids. CDR3 in DNA: TGTGCCAGCAGTTCCTTCAGGGTCACCGGGGAGCTGTTTTTT. Its translation is CASSSFRVTGELFF.

V gene TRBV9 combines with J gene TRBJ2-1; 8 positions match TRBD2. In germline, CDR1 is SGDLS, CDR2 YYNGEE. CDR3 length: 16 residues. The V gene end was trimmed by 1 base and the J gene end by 3 bases; junction bases not matched to a gene: 6. The CDR3 DNA follows: TGTGCCAGCAGCGTATTTACAAGCGGGGGCTACAATGAGCAGTTCTTC. It specifies CASSVFTSGGYNEQFF.

This chain's CDR3 is CASSSLLQGRGEQYF. CDR3 DNA sequence: TGTGCCAGCAGTTCTCTCTTACAGGGAAGAGGGGAGCAGTACTTC. This chain uses TRBV11-2 with TRBJ2-7, with D perhaps matching TRBD1 (6 bases). Per germline, CDR1 SGHAT and CDR2 FQNNGV. The CDR3 has 15 amino acids. V was cut by 6 bases and J by 7 bases, with 22 bases left in between.

The chain employs TRBV6-5 and TRBJ1-2, with 7 bases matching TRBD1. V shed 6 bases, J shed 5 bases, and the junction held 3 bases outside the gene matches. This CDR3 has 12 amino acids. CDR1 and CDR2 from the germline V gene are MNHEY and SVGAGI. The CDR3 DNA reads TGTGCCAGCAGAGGGGGCGGTTATGGCTACACCTTC. This translates into CASRGGGYGYTF.

This sequence joins TRBV5-1 and TRBJ2-1; D may be TRBD1 (6 bases). The CDR3 has 14 residues. CDR1 and CDR2 (germline): SGHRS, YFSETQ. The ends were cut back, 0 bases at V and 3 bases at J, with 7 bases in the middle. The DNA of the CDR3 is TGCGCCAGCAGCTTGGCAGGGGACTACAATGAGCAGTTCTTC. Translated: CASSLAGDYNEQFF.

The chain carries TRBV7-6 and TRBJ2-1; TRBD1 is a possible D gene (5 bases). This CDR3 region has 13 residues. Deletions cut 3 bases from V and 12 bases from J, with 15 bases between. Germline V gene sequence: CDR1 SGHVS, CDR2 FNYEAQ. This chain's CDR3 is CASSLTETGVQFF. In nucleotides, the CDR3 is TGTGCCAGCAGCTTGACAGAGACGGGTGTGCAGTTCTTC.

This chain links TRBV28 with TRBJ2-5, with 16 positions matching TRBD2. The CDR3 has 19 amino acids. The ends lost 10 bases at V and 0 bases at J; junction bases unmatched: 14. Germline CDR1 MDHEN, CDR2 SYDVKM. For the CDR3, the DNA is TGTGCCACCTTCCCGGGACTAGCGGGGGGGCTGGAGTACCAAGAGACCCAGTACTTC. Its protein product is CATFPGLAGGLEYQETQYF. Based on the CDR3 plus reference TRBV28 and TRBJ2-5, the full variable domain is DVKVTQSSRYLVKRTGEKVFLECVQDMDHENMFWYRQDPGLGLRLIYFSYDVKMKEKGDIPEGYSVSREKKERFSLILESASTNQTSMYLCATFPGLAGGLEYQETQYFGPGTRLLVL.

The rearrangement joins TRBV4-2 to TRBJ2-1; D might be TRBD2 (5 bases). V was trimmed by 4 bases and J by 6 bases, leaving 10 bases between them. This CDR3 is built from 13 residues. Germline assignment: CDR1 LGHNA and CDR2 YNFKEQ. CDR3 bases: TGTGCCAGCAGCCCCCCTGGAGGCAATGAGCAGTTCTTC. This translates into CASSPPGGNEQFF.

Of note for this clone: Sequence at one end of the junction differs from germline and may be a read error. This chain uses TRBV7-2 with TRBJ1-5; TRBD1 is a possible D gene (5 bases). In germline, CDR1 is SGHTA, CDR2 FQGNSA. The CDR3 spans 14 residues. As DNA, the CDR3 is TGTGCCAGCAGCGCCCAGCTAGGGGTTCAGCCCCAGAATTTT. This encodes CASSAQLGVQPQNF.

The chain employs TRBV7-2 and TRBJ2-1; D is unclear. Germline CDR1 and CDR2: SGHTA and FQGNSA. V lost 3 bases and J 1 base, leaving 16 bases between the germline ends. The CDR3 extends over 17 amino acids. This CDR3 is CASSFRSSRESYNEQFF. DNA for the CDR3: TGTGCCAGCAGCTTTCGGTCCTCCCGAGAATCCTACAATGAGCAGTTCTTC. The full variable domain, with the rest looked up from reference TRBV7-2 and TRBJ2-1, is GAGVSQSPSNKVTEKGKDVELRCDPISGHTALYWYRQSLGQGLEFLIYFQGNSAPDKSGLPSDRFSAERTGGSVSTLTIQRTQQEDSAVYLCASSFRSSRESYNEQFFGPGTRLTVL.

This chain links TRBV28 with TRBJ2-1, with TRBD1 matching over 9 bases. The V gene end was trimmed by 5 bases and the J gene end by 0 bases; junction bases not matched to a gene: 5. The germline V gene encodes CDR1 MDHEN and CDR2 SYDVKM. CDR3 length: 16 amino acids. The CDR3 spells CASSVQGALSYNEQFF. In DNA form, the CDR3 reads TGTGCCAGCAGTGTACAGGGGGCGCTCTCCTACAATGAGCAGTTCTTC.

This chain joins TRBV6-1 and TRBJ1-5; tentative D call: TRBD1 (6 bases). V dropped 7 bases and J dropped 3 bases, with 13 bases sitting between them. The CDR3 is 14 residues long. From germline, CDR1 is MNHNS and CDR2 SASEGT. CDR3 amino acids: CASTTGSANQPQHF. CDR3 DNA sequence: TGTGCCAGCACCACAGGGTCGGCCAATCAGCCCCAGCATTTT.

The V and J genes are TRBV6-6 and TRBJ1-1; 7 bases line up with TRBD1. Trimming removed 2 bases from V and 4 bases from J; junction bases left unmatched: 7. The CDR3 length is 15 residues. Looked up from germline, CDR1 is MNHNY and CDR2 is SVGAGI (reference sequence). The CDR3 here is CASSYPAGGITEAFF. The DNA for the CDR3 is TGTGCCAGCAGTTACCCCGCAGGGGGAATCACTGAAGCTTTCTTT.

This chain joins TRBV18 and TRBJ2-1, with D perhaps matching TRBD1 (6 bases). From germline, CDR1 is KGHSH and CDR2 LQKENI. Trimming stripped 5 bases from V and 2 bases from J, with 16 bases between. The CDR3 is 16 residues long. The CDR3 nucleotides are TGTGCCAGCTCATCCCCACAGGGTCGGACCTACAATGAGCAGTTCTTC. Amino acids: CASSSPQGRTYNEQFF.

The CDR3 nucleotides read TGTGCCAGCAGTTCCCCGGGGGAGGGCTGCGAGCAGTACTTC. It encodes CASSSPGEGCEQYF. The chain couples TRBV28 to TRBJ2-7; 7 bases line up with TRBD2. The germline V gene encodes CDR1 MDHEN and CDR2 SYDVKM. The CDR3 length is 14 residues. J was trimmed by 6 bases and V by 4 bases; bases with no gene match: 9.

The V call is TRBV7-2, the J call TRBJ1-5; no clear D gene. The CDR3 covers 13 residues. Germline CDR1 reads SGHTA; CDR2 reads FQGNSA. V lost 1 base, J lost 7 bases, and 8 bases lay in between. CDR3 DNA sequence: TGTGCCAGCAGCTTAGACAACCTCCAGCCCCAGCATTTT. Translating it yields CASSLDNLQPQHF. Complete variable domain (other parts from reference TRBV7-2 and TRBJ1-5): GAGVSQSPSNKVTEKGKDVELRCDPISGHTALYWYRQSLGQGLEFLIYFQGNSAPDKSGLPSDRFSAERTGGSVSTLTIQRTQQEDSAVYLCASSLDNLQPQHFGDGTRLSIL.

CDR3 DNA sequence: TGTGCCAGCAGTCTGACAAGCGGGAGCTCCTACAATGAGCAGTTCTTC. Translated: CASSLTSGSSYNEQFF. V is TRBV27 and J is TRBJ2-1; 8 positions match TRBD2. Germline V CDR1 and CDR2: MNHEY, SMNVEV (reference sequence). J gave up 0 bases and V 5 bases, and 6 bases lay outside the gene matches. The CDR3 length is 16 residues.

In DNA form, the CDR3 reads TGTGCCAGCAGCCCCCGTTCTCCAGCGGGAAGCACAGATACGCAGTATTTT. Its translation is CASSPRSPAGSTDTQYF. The V and J genes are TRBV7-8 and TRBJ2-3; 7 bases are shared with TRBD2. Germline V CDR1 and CDR2: SGHVS, FQNEAQ. The CDR3 consists of 17 residues. The ends lost 5 bases at V and 0 bases at J; junction bases unmatched: 11. Complete variable domain (other parts from reference TRBV7-8 and TRBJ2-3): GAGVSQSPRYKVAKRGQDVALRCDPISGHVSLFWYQQALGQGPEFLTYFQNEAQLDKSGLPSDRFFAERPEGSVSTLKIQRTQQEDSAVYLCASSPRSPAGSTDTQYFGPGTRLTVL.

V and J are TRBV6-1 and TRBJ2-5, with 8 bases lining up with TRBD2. Germline lookup yields CDR1 MNHNS and CDR2 SASEGT. This CDR3 comprises 15 residues. Germline trimming cut 9 bases from V and 5 bases from J; bases unmatched to any gene: 14. Here the CDR3 DNA reads TGTGCCAGATTACGATTAGCGGGGCCTCGGGAGACCCAGTACTTC. Protein: CARLRLAGPRETQYF.